Described below is a single T cell receptor beta chain sequence and its context. What it recognizes is unknown. This record comes from a study of cytomegalovirus exposure and HLA in healthy donors. Study information: Both the 95 to 150 validation repertoires and the roughly 640 first-cohort repertoires used the same platform, as reported by a later analysis. Study findings and constraints: The study flagged about 150 TCR beta chains as cytomegalovirus-associated. Most sequenced TCRs were rare (though some public TCRs occurred in many donors).

Data came from immunoSEQ multiplex PCR; TCRdb stores just in-frame clones and leaves some out. In the table there are more than 300,000 clones, roughly 88% of which are singletons. With V trimmed by 2 bases and J by 8 bases, 18 bases remained unmatched. The germline CDR1 and CDR2 sequences are MNHEY and SMNVEV (reference sequence). This CDR3 has 18 residues. The clonotype was recovered from a woman aged 18 to 35 in good health and CMV-seronegative. The rearrangement links TRBV27 to TRBJ2-1, with 7 bases fitting TRBD2. Sequences were obtained from PBMCs. CDR3 in DNA: TGTGCCAGCAGTTTACAAGCGGCGGACGGGGGGTTAGGCGATGAGCAGTTCTTC. This encodes CASSLQAADGGLGDEQFF.